Below, 3 T cell receptor beta chains from the same sample are listed, as sequenced in a study of regulatory T cells in long-lasting Graves disease. As to time point: newly diagnosed GD, antithyroid drugs for less than 3 months. PBMCs were the source of the RNA used for TCR sequencing. In building TCR beta libraries, iRepertoire HTBI primers were used together with Arm-PCR of CDR3 regions. One entry per CDR3 protein, called by TCRdb with MiXCR from the multiplex PCR reads. The sample has 350,000 to 450,000 distinct CDR3 sequences; 15% are singletons. These data were likewise used in another study, on T cells in Graves' hyperthyroidism and ophthalmopathy.

Here the sequenced sample was peripheral blood mononuclear cells (PBMCs), taken at new diagnosis, from a patient treated with antithyroid drugs. All receptors come from a woman aged 40-49 years with Graves disease.

This clonotype has ten or more counts. The chain carries TRBV9 and TRBJ2-5; D ambiguous. Trimming left V 1 base short and J 4 bases short, with 8 bases between. This CDR3 has 13 residues. Germline CDR1 SGDLS, CDR2 YYNGEE. The CDR3 protein is CASSVLDSETQYF. CDR3 nucleotide sequence: TGTGCCAGCAGCGTACTAGATTCAGAGACCCAGTACTTC.

This clonotype appeared a few times. This probably arose from a read error, given a far larger clone one base away. This chain joins TRBV2 and TRBJ2-3; D may be TRBD2 (6 bases). CDR3 size: 15 residues. Per the germline V gene, CDR1 is SNHLY and CDR2 is FYNNEI. CDR3 sequence: CASRLLILAGGEQSF. DNA of the CDR3: TGTGCCAGCCGACTCCTTATACTAGCCGGGGGTGAGCAGTCCTTC.

This clonotype was seen many times. The chain couples TRBV6-5 to TRBJ1-1; the D gene is possibly TRBD1 (6 bases). This CDR3 has 16 amino acids. From germline, CDR1 is MNHEY and CDR2 SVGAGI. Trimming removed 2 bases at V and 0 bases at J, with 13 bases between. The CDR3 nucleotides read TGTGCCAGCAGTTACGGGAGGACAGACTTGAACACTGAAGCTTTCTTT. Translation gives CASSYGRTDLNTEAFF.